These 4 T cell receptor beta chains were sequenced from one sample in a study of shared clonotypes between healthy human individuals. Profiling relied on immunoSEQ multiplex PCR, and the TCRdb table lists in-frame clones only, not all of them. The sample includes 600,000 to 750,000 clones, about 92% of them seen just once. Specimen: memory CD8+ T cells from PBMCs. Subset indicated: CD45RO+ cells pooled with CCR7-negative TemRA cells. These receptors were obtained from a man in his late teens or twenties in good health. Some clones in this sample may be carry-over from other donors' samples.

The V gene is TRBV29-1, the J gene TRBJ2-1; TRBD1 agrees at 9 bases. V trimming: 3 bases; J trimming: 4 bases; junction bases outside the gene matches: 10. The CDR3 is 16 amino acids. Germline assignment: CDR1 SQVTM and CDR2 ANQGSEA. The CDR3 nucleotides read TGCAGCGTTGACGGGGACAGGGACCTTAATTACAATGAGCAGTTCTTC. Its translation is CSVDGDRDLNYNEQFF.

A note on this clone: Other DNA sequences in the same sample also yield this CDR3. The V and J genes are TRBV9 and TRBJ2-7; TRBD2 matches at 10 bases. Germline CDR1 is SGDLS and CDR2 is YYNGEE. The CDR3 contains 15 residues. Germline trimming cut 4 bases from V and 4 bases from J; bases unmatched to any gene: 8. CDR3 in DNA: TGTGCCAGCAGCCCCGGGGCTAGCGGGAGTTACGAGCAGTACTTC. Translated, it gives CASSPGASGSYEQYF.

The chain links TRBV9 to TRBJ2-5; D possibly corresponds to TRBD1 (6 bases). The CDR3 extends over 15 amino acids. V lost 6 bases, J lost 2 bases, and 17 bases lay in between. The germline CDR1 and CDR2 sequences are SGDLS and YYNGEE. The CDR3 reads CASNPSGTPQETQYF. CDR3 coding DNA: TGTGCCAGCAATCCGTCCGGGACACCTCAAGAGACCCAGTACTTC.

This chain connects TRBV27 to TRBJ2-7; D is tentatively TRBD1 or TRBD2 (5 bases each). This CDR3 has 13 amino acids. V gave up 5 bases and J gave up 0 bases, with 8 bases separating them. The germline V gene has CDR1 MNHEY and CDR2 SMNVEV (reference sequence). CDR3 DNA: TGTGCCAGCAGTGAGGGGAACTCCTACGAGCAGTACTTC. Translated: CASSEGNSYEQYF.